This T cell receptor beta chain emerged from a study of CD8 T cells in ankylosing spondylitis. Per the germline V gene, CDR1 is MNHNS and CDR2 is SASEGT. The germline V and J ends were trimmed by 6 bases and 4 bases, with 18 bases remaining between them. The CDR3 covers 15 residues. TCRdb recomputed calls from the 5' RACE reads with MiXCR, one row per CDR3 protein. The sample has under 300,000 distinct CDR3 sequences, 8% to 11% seen once. This clonotype was found a few times. The chain couples TRBV6-1 to TRBJ2-5; possibly TRBD1 or TRBD2 for D (5 bases each). The sample comprised blood, either unsorted or a sorted T cell fraction (not recorded which). The sequence came from a male donor with ankylosing spondylitis or in good health (not recorded which). CDR3 in amino acids: CASRPGRGVGETQYF. The CDR3 DNA reads as TGTGCCAGCAGGCCCGGACGGGGCGTTGGAGAGACCCAGTACTTC.